The 13 T cell receptor beta chains given below trace back to one sample, sequenced in a study of OX40 agonist ivuxolimab in advanced cancers. Clones were read by immunoSEQ multiplex PCR, and TCRdb kept only the in-frame ones, dropping some. Among tens of thousands of clones listed, 81% were seen once. Here the sequenced sample was CD4+ or CD8+ T cells sorted from blood, taken in a trial of the OX40 agonist ivuxolimab. These receptors all stem from an adult with an advanced solid tumor such as melanoma, head and neck, liver or kidney cancer.

The CDR3: CASSLGTLGETQYF. DNA of the CDR3: TGCGCCAGCAGCTTGGGTACACTCGGGGAGACCCAGTACTTC. This sequence joins TRBV5-1 and TRBJ2-5; D gene ambiguous. The length of the CDR3 is 14 residues. Trimming removed 0 bases from V and 5 bases from J, with 11 bases in between. Per germline, CDR1 SGHRS and CDR2 YFSETQ. Together with reference TRBV5-1 and TRBJ2-5, the CDR3 gives the full variable domain: KAGVTQTPRYLIKTRGQQVTLSCSPISGHRSVSWYQQTPGQGLQFLFEYFSETQRNKGNFPGRFSGRQFSNSRSEMNVSTLELGDSALYLCASSLGTLGETQYFGPGTRLLVL.

The V call is TRBV27, the J call TRBJ1-2, with D unresolved. The CDR3 spans 14 residues. Germline CDR1 and CDR2: MNHEY and SMNVEV (reference sequence). The germline V and J ends were trimmed by 7 bases and 4 bases, with 16 bases remaining between them. The CDR3 spells CASKPPDGRYGYTF. CDR3 in DNA: TGTGCCAGCAAACCCCCGGACGGCCGCTATGGCTACACCTTC.

The CDR3 sequence: CASSRAQGARETQYF. CDR3 sequence (DNA): TGTGCCAGCAGCCGAGCACAGGGGGCGCGGGAGACCCAGTACTTC. The V call is TRBV14, the J call TRBJ2-5; 9 bases match TRBD1. The CDR3 extends over 15 amino acids. V lost 4 bases and J lost 5; bases outside the gene matches: 8. The germline CDR1 and CDR2 sequences are SGHDN and FVKESK.

The chain recombines TRBV6-6 with TRBJ1-2; D possibly corresponds to TRBD1 (5 bases). Deletions cut 2 bases from V and 2 bases from J, with 15 bases between. The CDR3 length is 16 residues. Germline values: CDR1 MNHNY, CDR2 SVGAGI (reference sequence). The CDR3 is CASSYLLGAGNYGYTF. In DNA form, the CDR3 reads TGTGCCAGCAGTTACCTCCTAGGGGCGGGAAACTATGGCTACACCTTC.

This clone came up once. V is TRBV27 and J is TRBJ2-7, with 7 bases aligning to TRBD1. The CDR3 consists of 15 residues. V trimming: 3 bases; J trimming: 0 bases; junction bases outside the gene matches: 5. Per germline, CDR1 MNHEY and CDR2 SMNVEV (reference sequence). CDR3 in amino acids: CASSFGTASSYEQYF. The CDR3 bases are TGTGCCAGCAGTTTCGGGACAGCCAGCTCCTACGAGCAGTACTTC.

This rearrangement joins TRBV6-5 to TRBJ1-1, with a possible D match to TRBD1 (5 bases). The V end was cut by 0 bases, the J end by 3 bases, with 14 bases between. The CDR3 consists of 16 residues. Germline V lookup: CDR1 MNHEY, CDR2 SVGAGI. DNA for the CDR3: TGTGCCAGCAGTTACTCTACTGGGGCGCCGGACACTGAAGCTTTCTTT. Encoded protein: CASSYSTGAPDTEAFF.

The V and J genes are TRBV6-6 and TRBJ1-2; D is undetermined. Germline V gene sequence: CDR1 MNHNY, CDR2 SVGAGI (reference sequence). This CDR3 has 13 residues. Trimming pared 0 bases from V and 1 base from J, leaving 3 bases between. CDR3 residues: CASSYSSNYGYTF. CDR3 nucleotides: TGTGCCAGCAGTTACTCGAGTAACTATGGCTACACCTTC.

Only a few counts were recorded for this clone. The chain links TRBV21-1 to TRBJ2-7. TRBV21-1 is described as a pseudogene. This CDR3 is 13 amino acids long. The CDR3 sequence is CASSAGSSYEQYV. The CDR3 nucleotides are TGTGCCAGCAGCGCTGGATCGTCCTACGAGCAGTACGTC.

This clone was detected once. The gene calls are TRBV27 and TRBJ2-3; D is uncertain. The CDR3 contains 14 residues. CDR1 is MNHEY and CDR2 is SMNVEV in the germline V gene (reference sequence). Trimming cost V 3 bases and J 1 base, with 8 bases left between them. The CDR3 reads CASSFGPRTDTQYF. CDR3 bases: TGTGCCAGCAGTTTCGGGCCCCGCACAGATACGCAGTATTTT.

The rearrangement joins TRBV5-6 to TRBJ1-2, with D hard to call. The CDR3 is 15 amino acids. Germline assignment: CDR1 SGHDT and CDR2 YYEEEE. Trimming shortened V by 1 base and J by 1 base, and 11 bases separated the two germline ends. CDR3 sequence: CASSLRSDLNYGYTF. CDR3 nucleotide sequence: TGTGCCAGCAGCTTGAGGTCAGATCTTAACTATGGCTACACCTTC.

J is TRBJ2-5 and V is TRBV5-1; 13 bases align to TRBD2. The CDR3 sequence is 14 residues long. Germline V gene lookup returns CDR1 SGHRS and CDR2 YFSETQ. V lost 4 bases to trimming and J lost 8 bases; unmatched junction nucleotides: 5. Here the CDR3 reads CASSPGTSGVTQYF. The CDR3 DNA follows: TGCGCCAGCAGCCCCGGGACTAGCGGGGTCACCCAGTACTTC.

The J gene is TRBJ1-1, the V gene TRBV28, with 8 bases fitting TRBD1. With 3 bases clipped from V and 4 bases from J, the junction kept 7 bases outside the gene matches. From germline, CDR1 is MDHEN and CDR2 SYDVKM. This CDR3 contains 15 residues. The CDR3 region has the DNA TGTGCCAGCAGTTTTAACCCGGACAGGGCCACTGAAGCTTTCTTT. Encoded protein: CASSFNPDRATEAFF.

The chain recombines TRBV16 with TRBJ2-3; TRBD1 matches at 8 bases. CDR1 is KGHSY, CDR2 FQNENV, per germline. V lost 1 base and J lost 0; bases outside the gene matches: 3. This CDR3 is 16 amino acids long. Here the CDR3 DNA reads TGTGCCAGCAGCCAATTCAGACAGGGGAGCACAGATACGCAGTATTTT. Translated, it gives CASSQFRQGSTDTQYF.